The present T cell receptor beta chain was sequenced within a study of vaccination and CD4 T cells after COVID-19. About the research overall: Post-vaccine sampling followed dose two by a median about 72 days (range 14 to 241).

Regarding treatment: roughly 10-day PBMC culture with coronavirus spike peptide pools or control peptides (ViraFEST assay). V was clipped by 6 bases and J by 5 bases, with 14 bases between them. The CDR3 is made up of 14 amino acids. The Oncomine TCR Beta short-read assay sequenced DNA from cultured CD4+ T cells. Genomic DNA from cultured CD4+ T cells was extracted. TCRdb redid the calling of the PCR reads with MiXCR, one entry per CDR3 protein. The data show 2,500 to 4,000 distinct CDR3 sequences, 70% to 80% seen once. Details on this clonotype: The antigen is unknown.

The rearrangement joins TRBV12-3 or TRBV12-4 to TRBJ1-5; D is ambiguous. This receptor was taken from a human donor who had recovered from COVID-19. Sequencing was carried out using CD4+ T cells from blood, cultured in vitro. CDR3 sequence (DNA): TGTGCCAGCAGCCGCATTCACGGGGATCAGCCCCAGCATTTT. Encoded protein: CASSRIHGDQPQHF.